Listed below are T cell receptor beta chains from one sample, sequenced in a study of T-cell memory formation after mild COVID-19. MiXCR, run by TCRdb on the 5' RACE reads, gives a single entry per CDR3 protein. The sample holds 40,000 to 55,000 distinct CDR3 sequences, roughly 7.2% seen once. Sample: PBMCs or a T cell subset sorted from them (not recorded which). Every receptor here comes from a man aged 18 to 30 who had mild COVID-19 (a few samples of this study predate the infection). Cell type and time point are not known. Each CDR3 is given with its conserved first and last residue. Fields, in order: J gene, clone size, D gene, V gene, CDR3 DNA, CDR3 protein. The D gene is left open where the match is weak. Size tells how often a clone was seen (once, few, many) or the class of an expanded clone, and some rows leave it out.

j_call: TRBJ1-3
clone_size: -
d_call: -
v_call: TRBV3-1
cdr3_nt: TGTGCCAGCAGCCCCTATGGAGGAAACACCATATATTTT
cdr3_aa: CASSPYGGNTIYF

j_call: TRBJ2-7
clone_size: few
d_call: -
v_call: TRBV12-3/TRBV12-4
cdr3_nt: TGTGCCAGCAGTTCCGACATCGCCGAGCAGTACTTC
cdr3_aa: CASSSDIAEQYF

j_call: TRBJ2-2
clone_size: many
d_call: TRBD1
v_call: TRBV7-9
cdr3_nt: TGTGCCAGCAGCTTTGGGACAGCGAACACCGGGGAGCTGTTTTTT
cdr3_aa: CASSFGTANTGELFF

j_call: TRBJ2-5
clone_size: many
d_call: TRBD2
v_call: TRBV6-5
cdr3_nt: TGTGCCAGCAGTTACCTGACTAGCGGGGGGGCCGGGGACAAACCGGAGACCCAGTACTTC
cdr3_aa: CASSYLTSGGAGDKPETQYF

j_call: TRBJ2-5
clone_size: -
d_call: -
v_call: TRBV2
cdr3_nt: TGTGCCACCTCCGAGGGGGAAGAGACCCAGTACTTC
cdr3_aa: CATSEGEETQYF

j_call: TRBJ2-2
clone_size: many
d_call: TRBD1
v_call: TRBV12-3/TRBV12-4
cdr3_nt: TGTGCCAGCAGTGTGGGGTATGGGACAGGAATGCCCGGGGAGCTGTTTTTT
cdr3_aa: CASSVGYGTGMPGELFF

j_call: TRBJ2-3
clone_size: -
d_call: -
v_call: TRBV11-2
cdr3_nt: TGTGCCAGCAGCTTAAATCATGGAGGGTTTACGCAGTATTTT
cdr3_aa: CASSLNHGGFTQYF

j_call: TRBJ1-2
clone_size: few
d_call: -
v_call: TRBV29-1
cdr3_nt: TGCAGCGTGTCTCCAGGGGACTATGGCTACACCTTC
cdr3_aa: CSVSPGDYGYTF

j_call: TRBJ1-2
clone_size: few
d_call: -
v_call: TRBV7-2
cdr3_nt: TGTGCCAGCACCTTACAGGGTTATGGCTACACCTTC
cdr3_aa: CASTLQGYGYTF

j_call: TRBJ2-5
clone_size: -
d_call: -
v_call: TRBV18
cdr3_nt: TGTGCCAGCTCAAGGACATATGGGACCCAGTACTTC
cdr3_aa: CASSRTYGTQYF

j_call: TRBJ2-3
clone_size: many
d_call: -
v_call: TRBV14
cdr3_nt: TGTGCCAGCAGCCAAGATTCACCAGAGACGTGGGTTTATGATACGCAGTATTTT
cdr3_aa: CASSQDSPETWVYDTQYF

j_call: TRBJ1-2
clone_size: few
d_call: TRBD1
v_call: TRBV5-1
cdr3_nt: TGCGCCAGCAGCATGGACAGGGGATACTGGACCTTC
cdr3_aa: CASSMDRGYWTF

j_call: TRBJ2-5
clone_size: many
d_call: -
v_call: TRBV7-3
cdr3_nt: TGTGCCACCCCCCCAGAAGGGGCGCTTTTCCAAGAGACCCAGTACTTC
cdr3_aa: CATPPEGALFQETQYF

j_call: TRBJ1-1
clone_size: few
d_call: -
v_call: TRBV12-3/TRBV12-4
cdr3_nt: TGTGCCAGCAGTTCCAGGGCCTTGATGAACACTGAAGCTTTCTTT
cdr3_aa: CASSSRALMNTEAFF

j_call: TRBJ2-3
clone_size: many
d_call: TRBD1
v_call: TRBV5-1
cdr3_nt: TGCGCCAGCAGCCAGGACAGGGGCGCAGATACGCAGTATTTT
cdr3_aa: CASSQDRGADTQYF

j_call: TRBJ1-4
clone_size: -
d_call: TRBD1
v_call: TRBV29-1
cdr3_nt: TGCAGCGCAGGGACAGGGAGCGGAAAACTGTTTTTT
cdr3_aa: CSAGTGSGKLFF